This is a list of T cell receptor beta chains from one sample in a study of blood T cell repertoires in COVID-19. TCRdb's table, derived via immunoSEQ multiplex PCR, lists solely in-frame clones and lacks some. Of around 100,000 clones in the sample, more than 80% were seen once. Sequenced: peripheral blood. The receptor source for this set is a woman older than 75 with acute or convalescent COVID-19. CDR3s include the opening cysteine and the closing phenylalanine or tryptophan. D genes are given only for firm matches. For some rows the clone size is stated as once, few or many, or as a class when expanded; others skip it.

v_call	cdr3_length	j_call	clone_size	d_call	cdr3_aa	cdr3_nt
TRBV18	14	TRBJ2-7	-	TRBD1	CASSSGTATYEQYF	TGTGCCAGCTCATCCGGGACAGCAACCTACGAGCAGTACTTC
TRBV7-8	14	TRBJ2-7	-	TRBD1	CASSYRGSSYEQYF	TGTGCCAGCAGCTACAGGGGAAGCTCCTACGAGCAGTACTTC
TRBV10-3	16	TRBJ2-1	-	TRBD1	CAISIPGTGGYNEQFF	TGTGCCATCAGTATTCCCGGGACAGGGGGATACAATGAGCAGTTCTTC
TRBV27	20	TRBJ2-7	-	TRBD1	CASSLSVGYRGQNSSYEQYF	TGTGCCAGCAGTTTATCGGTTGGTTACAGGGGTCAAAATAGCTCCTACGAGCAGTACTTC
TRBV2	15	TRBJ1-5	-	-	CASSVDRYSNQPQHF	TGTGCCAGCAGTGTCGACAGGTATAGCAATCAGCCCCAGCATTTT
TRBV6-5	15	TRBJ2-2	-	TRBD1	CASSYTGTGAGELFF	TGTGCCAGCAGTTACACCGGGACAGGGGCCGGGGAGCTGTTTTTT
TRBV2	13	TRBJ1-5	-	-	CASSPQQNQPQHF	TGTGCCAGCAGCCCGCAACAGAATCAGCCCCAGCATTTT
TRBV6-1	14	TRBJ1-1	once	-	CASSEAPGSTEAFF	TGTGCCAGCAGTGAAGCTCCGGGATCGACTGAAGCTTTCTTT
TRBV3-1/TRBV3-2	16	TRBJ2-3	-	TRBD2	CASSQELASGTDTQYF	TGTGCCAGCAGCCAAGAATTGGCTAGCGGGACAGATACGCAGTATTTT
TRBV30	14	TRBJ1-6	-	TRBD1	CARSTTGLNSPLHF	TGTGCCAGATCAACGACAGGGCTTAATTCACCCCTCCACTTT
TRBV5-1	13	TRBJ2-1	-	-	CASSTTSHNEQFF	TGCGCCAGCAGCACAACTAGTCACAATGAGCAGTTCTTC
TRBV27	16	TRBJ2-2	few	-	CASSLSAGVNTGELFF	TGTGCCAGCAGTTTATCGGCAGGGGTGAACACCGGGGAGCTGTTTTTT
TRBV2	15	TRBJ1-3	once	-	CASRLRDSPGNTIYF	TGTGCCAGCAGATTGAGAGACAGTCCCGGAAACACCATATATTTT
TRBV27	15	TRBJ2-7	-	TRBD2	CASSLWASGVQEQYF	TGTGCCAGCAGTTTATGGGCTAGCGGGGTTCAAGAGCAGTACTTC
TRBV30	15	TRBJ1-2	-	TRBD1	CAWSVAGGSYRGYTF	TGTGCCTGGAGTGTAGCAGGGGGCTCCTATCGAGGCTACACCTTC
TRBV5-1	15	TRBJ2-3	-	TRBD1	CASSTGTGVADTQYF	TGCGCCAGCAGCACCGGGACAGGGGTGGCAGATACGCAGTATTTT
TRBV30	14	TRBJ2-2	-	TRBD1	CACDAGGWTGELFF	TGTGCCTGTGACGCAGGGGGCTGGACCGGGGAGCTGTTTTTT
TRBV18	15	TRBJ1-1	-	TRBD1	CASSPSGTGWTEAFF	TGTGCCAGCTCACCCTCCGGGACAGGGTGGACTGAAGCTTTCTTT
TRBV10-3	17	TRBJ1-2	-	TRBD1	CAISEGQGAIVNYGYTF	TGTGCCATCAGTGAAGGACAGGGGGCGATTGTAAACTATGGCTACACCTTC
TRBV6-1	12	TRBJ1-2	-	-	CASSSDIYGYTF	TGTGCCAGCAGTTCAGACATCTATGGCTACACCTTC
TRBV28	15	TRBJ2-7	-	-	CASSRYPGQSYEQYF	TGTGCCAGCAGCCGCTACCCGGGACAAAGCTACGAGCAGTACTTC
TRBV28	14	TRBJ1-1	-	TRBD1	CASTNHRGNTEAFF	TGTGCCAGCACCAACCACAGGGGGAACACTGAAGCTTTCTTT
TRBV3-1/TRBV3-2	14	TRBJ1-5	-	-	CASSQDRGNQPQHF	TGTGCCAGCAGCCAAGATCGGGGGAATCAGCCCCAGCATTTT
TRBV28	15	TRBJ1-1	-	TRBD1	CASSSWQGAHTEAFF	TGTGCCAGCAGTTCATGGCAGGGGGCCCACACTGAAGCTTTCTTT
TRBV5-8	17	TRBJ1-5	-	-	CASSAALDSNSNQPQHF	TGTGCCAGCAGCGCTGCACTGGACAGCAATAGCAATCAGCCCCAGCATTTT
TRBV10-3	14	TRBJ1-2	-	TRBD1	CAISESEGASGYTF	TGTGCCATCAGTGAGTCTGAGGGGGCGTCTGGCTACACCTTC
TRBV25-1	14	TRBJ2-7	-	-	CASSGQGRAYEQYF	TGTGCCAGCAGTGGCCAGGGGAGGGCCTACGAGCAGTACTTC
TRBV14	14	TRBJ1-2	-	-	CASSVAGPNYGYTF	TGTGCCAGCAGCGTTGCAGGGCCCAACTATGGCTACACCTTC
TRBV7-2	17	TRBJ2-3	-	TRBD2	CASNFPRGGLSADTQYF	TGTGCCAGCAACTTTCCTCGGGGGGGCCTGAGCGCAGATACGCAGTATTTT
TRBV7-2	15	TRBJ1-6	once	TRBD1	CASSLQGGNGSPLHF	TGTGCCAGCAGCCTACAGGGGGGAAACGGGTCACCCCTCCACTTT
TRBV9	13	TRBJ2-3	-	-	CASSVAGTDTQYF	TGTGCCAGCAGCGTTGCGGGCACAGATACGCAGTATTTT
TRBV4-3	16	TRBJ2-4	-	TRBD1	CASSQQSGQGKNIQYF	TGCGCCAGCAGCCAACAATCGGGACAGGGCAAAAACATTCAGTACTTC
TRBV6-2/TRBV6-3	15	TRBJ2-3	-	-	CASSLGTLNTDTQYF	TGTGCCAGCAGTCTCGGGACTCTCAACACAGATACGCAGTATTTT
TRBV6-6	16	TRBJ1-2	-	-	CASSSTDSPYNYGYTF	TGTGCCAGCAGTTCCACCGACAGCCCCTATAACTATGGCTACACCTTC
TRBV10-3	13	TRBJ2-7	-	-	CAISDIASYEQYF	TGTGCCATCAGTGATATAGCGTCCTACGAGCAGTACTTC
TRBV27	15	TRBJ1-6	-	TRBD1	CASRKPGQGHSPLHF	TGTGCCAGCAGAAAACCTGGACAGGGGCATTCACCCCTCCACTTT
TRBV28	13	TRBJ1-2	-	-	CASSLRPLYGYTF	TGTGCCAGCAGTTTGAGGCCATTGTATGGCTACACCTTC
TRBV4-1	13	TRBJ2-1	once	TRBD2	CASSQGLAGEQFF	TGCGCCAGCAGCCAAGGACTAGCGGGGGAGCAGTTCTTC
TRBV5-4	13	TRBJ2-7	-	-	CASSLAVSYEQYF	TGTGCCAGCAGCTTGGCAGTCTCCTACGAGCAGTACTTC
TRBV3-1/TRBV3-2	16	TRBJ1-4	once	-	CASSQGWGRTNEKLFF	TGTGCCAGCAGCCAAGGTTGGGGCAGAACAAATGAAAAACTGTTTTTT
TRBV18	14	TRBJ2-3	-	TRBD2	CASSPPNQRGARNF	TGTGCCAGCTCACCCCCCAACCAGCGGGGGGCTAGGAATTTT
TRBV19	12	TRBJ1-2	once	-	CASTAGGQTYTF	TGTGCCAGTACCGCGGGAGGACAGACCTACACCTTC
TRBV30	12	TRBJ1-1	-	-	CAWRGGGTEAFF	TGTGCCTGGAGGGGGGGAGGGACTGAAGCTTTCTTT